Each of the 29 T cell receptor beta chains below was sequenced from the same sample in a study of blood T cell repertoires in COVID-19. Sequenced by immunoSEQ multiplex PCR; TCRdb stores in-frame clones only, minus some. Here the sample spans roughly 500,000 clones, 70% to 90% being singletons. Sequenced: peripheral blood. The source is a human donor in a cohort sampled during active COVID-19.

The V call is TRBV6-4, the J call TRBJ1-5; tentative D call: TRBD1 (6 bases). CDR3 length: 18 residues. Germline V gene sequence: CDR1 MRHNA, CDR2 SNTAGT. Trimming removed 6 bases at V and 0 bases at J, with 21 bases between. The CDR3 DNA reads as TGTGCCAGCAGGCTTTATTTGACAGGATCTTATAGCAATCAGCCCCAGCATTTT. This sequence encodes CASRLYLTGSYSNQPQHF.

The V and J genes are TRBV3-1 (or the pseudogene TRBV3-2) and TRBJ2-2; a weak D match, TRBD2 (6 bases). The CDR3 covers 18 residues. In germline, CDR1 is LGHDT, CDR2 YNNKEL (reference sequence). V was shortened by 0 bases and J by 1 base, with 15 bases between the two germline ends. The CDR3 DNA sequence: TGTGCCAGCAGCCAAGATAAGTGGGGGACTCTGAACACCGGGGAGCTGTTTTTT. Translated, it gives CASSQDKWGTLNTGELFF.

The chain employs TRBV30 and TRBJ2-3, with a tentative D call TRBD1 (5 bases). Germline V gene lookup returns CDR1 GTSNPN and CDR2 SVGIG (reference sequence). V lost 3 bases, J lost 1 base, and 14 bases lay in between. This CDR3 has 15 residues. The CDR3, as DNA: TGTGCCTGGAGGATGCAGGGATTCGGCACAGATACGCAGTATTTT. This gives the protein CAWRMQGFGTDTQYF.

This rearrangement joins TRBV10-3 to TRBJ1-4; weak D call: TRBD1 (5 bases). The V end lost 10 bases, the J end lost 3 bases, and 15 bases lay between the germline ends. Germline V gene data show CDR1 as ENHRY and CDR2 as SYGVKD. This CDR3 has 14 residues. The CDR3 region is CATKRGAPNEKLFF. The CDR3 nucleotides read TGTGCCACCAAACGTGGGGCGCCTAATGAAAAACTGTTTTTT.

This sequence joins TRBV7-2 and TRBJ2-1; 8 bases agree with TRBD2. The CDR3 is 13 residues long. V gave up 6 bases and J gave up 7 bases; unmatched junction bases: 5. Germline CDR1 SGHTA, CDR2 FQGNSA. The CDR3 nucleotides read TGTGCCAGCAGGCGGGGACTAGAGAATGAGCAGTTCTTC. Translating gives CASRRGLENEQFF.

The chain recombines TRBV4-2 with TRBJ1-1; the D gene is possibly TRBD1 (5 bases). The germline CDR1 and CDR2 sequences are LGHNA and YNFKEQ. The CDR3 contains 18 residues. The V end lost 1 base, the J end lost 4 bases, and 22 bases lay between the germline ends. The CDR3 protein is CASSQAPTFPGRSTEAFF. Here the CDR3 DNA reads TGTGCCAGCAGCCAAGCCCCAACCTTCCCAGGGAGGAGCACTGAAGCTTTCTTT.

DNA for the CDR3: TGTGCCAGCAGTAAACACAGGGAGACAGGGGGCAATCAGCCCCAGCATTTT. Translation: CASSKHRETGGNQPQHF. J is TRBJ1-5 and V is TRBV7-2, with TRBD1 matching over 8 bases. The length of the CDR3 is 17 residues. The V and J ends lost 6 bases and 2 bases, in that order; junction bases with no gene match: 12. Germline V lookup: CDR1 SGHTA, CDR2 FQGNSA. Full variable domain (outside the CDR3, taken from reference TRBV7-2 and TRBJ1-5): GAGVSQSPSNKVTEKGKDVELRCDPISGHTALYWYRQSLGQGLEFLIYFQGNSAPDKSGLPSDRFSAERTGGSVSTLTIQRTQQEDSAVYLCASSKHRETGGNQPQHFGDGTRLSIL.

This clone was detected once. This chain links TRBV7-2 with TRBJ2-7; TRBD1 matches at 7 bases. Trimming removed 6 bases from V and 3 bases from J; junction bases left unmatched: 8. Germline V gene sequence: CDR1 SGHTA, CDR2 FQGNSA. The CDR3 has 14 residues. The CDR3 here is CASSPTGTDYEQYF. CDR3 sequence (DNA): TGTGCCAGCAGTCCGACCGGGACAGACTACGAGCAGTACTTC.

The chain employs TRBV6-5 and TRBJ1-1; a possible D gene is TRBD1 (5 bases). The length of the CDR3 is 15 residues. V lost 2 bases, J lost 0 bases, and 10 bases lay in between. Germline CDR1 is MNHEY and CDR2 is SVGAGI. The CDR3, as DNA: TGTGCCAGCAGTTACACCGGACACCTGAACACTGAAGCTTTCTTT. Translation: CASSYTGHLNTEAFF.

The chain joins TRBV7-2 to TRBJ1-2, with D perhaps matching TRBD1 (6 bases). The CDR3 length is 14 residues. Trimming took off 2 bases at V and 2 bases at J, with 9 bases between the two ends. Germline loops: CDR1 SGHTA, CDR2 FQGNSA. CDR3 in DNA: TGTGCCAGCAGCTTAATAGGACAGAACTATGGCTACACCTTC. Protein: CASSLIGQNYGYTF. The full variable domain, rest sourced from reference TRBV7-2 and TRBJ1-2, is GAGVSQSPSNKVTEKGKDVELRCDPISGHTALYWYRQSLGQGLEFLIYFQGNSAPDKSGLPSDRFSAERTGGSVSTLTIQRTQQEDSAVYLCASSLIGQNYGYTFGSGTRLTVV.

The rearrangement joins TRBV5-6 to TRBJ1-6; 7 bases are shared with TRBD1. Germline lookup yields CDR1 SGHDT and CDR2 YYEEEE. V gave up 3 bases and J gave up 7 bases; unmatched junction bases: 4. This CDR3 comprises 14 residues. The CDR3 loop reads CASSYRDRNSPLHF. CDR3 nucleotides: TGTGCCAGCAGCTACCGGGACAGAAATTCACCCCTCCACTTT.

The chain joins TRBV6-6 to TRBJ2-1, with 8 bases aligning to TRBD2. The CDR3 sequence is 12 residues long. CDR1 and CDR2 (germline): MNHNY, SVGAGI (reference sequence). V gave up 6 bases and J gave up 15 bases; unmatched junction bases: 10. CDR3 amino acids: CASSLTRGGRFF. The DNA for the CDR3 is TGTGCCAGCAGCCTGACCCGGGGGGGGCGGTTCTTC.

The chain recombines TRBV2 with TRBJ2-7, with TRBD2 matching 9 bases. V gave up 2 bases and J gave up 4 bases; unmatched junction bases: 9. Per germline, CDR1 SNHLY and CDR2 FYNNEI. CDR3 length: 16 amino acids. CDR3 coding DNA: TGTGCCAGCAGTGAAATGGGTAGCGGGAGCATTTACGAGCAGTACTTC. Amino acid sequence: CASSEMGSGSIYEQYF. The entire variable domain, with the rest obtained from reference TRBV2 and TRBJ2-7, is as follows: EPEVTQTPSHQVTQMGQEVILRCVPISNHLYFYWYRQILGQKVEFLVSFYNNEISEKSEIFDDQFSVERPDGSNFTLKIRSTKLEDSAMYFCASSEMGSGSIYEQYFGPGTRLTVT.

The rearrangement joins TRBV7-9 to TRBJ2-4, with 10 bases that match TRBD1. Germline CDR1 reads SEHNR; CDR2 reads FQNEAQ (reference sequence). With V trimmed by 5 bases and J by 8 bases, 6 bases remained unmatched. The CDR3 spans 14 residues. This chain's CDR3 is CASSLRQGADIQYF. Written as DNA, the CDR3 is TGTGCCAGCAGCCTCCGACAGGGGGCAGACATTCAGTACTTC.

The chain employs TRBV12-5 and TRBJ2-2; D is undetermined. Looked up from germline, CDR1 is LGHNT and CDR2 is FRNRAP. Trimming left V 7 bases short and J 6 bases short, with 9 bases between. CDR3 length: 12 amino acids. For the CDR3, the DNA is TGTGCTAGTGTTTTAGAGCCCGGGGAGCTGTTTTTT. Its translation is CASVLEPGELFF.

V gene TRBV7-2 combines with J gene TRBJ1-2, with D possibly TRBD1 on 6 matching bases. Trimming pared 1 base from V and 6 bases from J, leaving 12 bases between. Germline V gene sequence: CDR1 SGHTA, CDR2 FQGNSA. This CDR3 has 14 residues. As DNA, the CDR3 is TGTGCCAGCAGCTTAGAAGGTTCAGGGGATGGCTACACCTTC. It specifies CASSLEGSGDGYTF. Filled out from reference TRBV7-2 and TRBJ1-2, the complete variable domain reads GAGVSQSPSNKVTEKGKDVELRCDPISGHTALYWYRQSLGQGLEFLIYFQGNSAPDKSGLPSDRFSAERTGGSVSTLTIQRTQQEDSAVYLCASSLEGSGDGYTFGSGTRLTVV.

The chain recombines TRBV10-1 with TRBJ2-1; 10 nucleotides agree with TRBD2. V lost 1 base and J lost 0; bases outside the gene matches: 6. The germline V gene has CDR1 WNHNN and CDR2 SYGVQD (reference sequence). This CDR3 is built from 18 residues. CDR3 residues: CASSEYGLAASSYNEQFF. DNA of the CDR3: TGCGCCAGCAGTGAGTATGGACTAGCGGCTTCCTCCTACAATGAGCAGTTCTTC.

This clone has only one observation. The chain has TRBV6-5 and TRBJ2-5, with TRBD1 matching over 10 bases. V was pared by 2 bases and J by 5 bases, with 5 bases of the junction left unmatched. The CDR3 spans 15 residues. CDR1 is MNHEY, CDR2 SVGAGI, per germline. The CDR3 protein is CASSYGTGDWETQYF. The CDR3 DNA reads TGTGCCAGCAGTTACGGGACAGGGGATTGGGAGACCCAGTACTTC.

V and J are TRBV7-9 and TRBJ2-7; 8 nucleotides agree with TRBD1. V shed 1 base, J shed 5 bases, and the junction held 4 bases outside the gene matches. This CDR3 has 14 residues. In germline, CDR1 is SEHNR, CDR2 FQNEAQ (reference sequence). In DNA form, the CDR3 reads TGTGCCAGCAGCTTAGGACAGGGGTTGGACGAGCAGTACTTC. Amino acid sequence: CASSLGQGLDEQYF.

On this clone itself: At one of its ends the junction is not consistent with the germline gene, which may arise from a read error. The V gene is TRBV5-1, the J gene TRBJ1-4; the D gene is possibly TRBD1 (6 bases). Germline V gene sequence: CDR1 SGHRS, CDR2 YFSETQ. The CDR3 sequence is 14 residues long. The CDR3 spells CASTLGGPREKLFF. In DNA form, the CDR3 reads TGCGCCAGCACCTTGGGGGGGCCGAGAGAAAAACTGTTTTTT.

This clone was seen a handful of times. This chain joins TRBV30 and TRBJ2-7; TRBD1 agrees at 9 bases. Germline CDR1 is GTSNPN and CDR2 is SVGIG (reference sequence). This CDR3 is 14 amino acids long. Unmatched junction bases numbered 7, after V lost 0 bases and J lost 7 bases. The CDR3 DNA sequence: TGTGCCTGGAGTGTACGGGGGACAGGGAAGGAGCAGTACTTC. This sequence encodes CAWSVRGTGKEQYF.

CDR3 sequence: CASSFQRAGVDGTQYF. CDR3 nucleotides: TGTGCCAGCAGCTTCCAACGAGCGGGAGTTGATGGTACGCAGTATTTT. The gene calls are TRBV7-3 and TRBJ2-3; 8 bases are a match to TRBD2. Germline V CDR1 and CDR2: SGHTA, FQGTGA. The CDR3 spans 16 residues. With 3 bases clipped from V and 8 bases from J, the junction kept 13 bases outside the gene matches.

The V and J genes are TRBV9 and TRBJ2-5, with TRBD2 as a possible D gene (6 bases). V was pared by 4 bases and J by 5 bases, with 18 bases between. CDR3 length: 15 residues. Per the germline V gene, CDR1 is SGDLS and CDR2 is YYNGEE. CDR3 bases: TGTGCCAGCAGCACCCTGGGGGGTGGAAGGGAGACCCAGTACTTC. This encodes CASSTLGGGRETQYF.

The V and J genes are TRBV27 and TRBJ1-6; D remains ambiguous. Germline values: CDR1 MNHEY, CDR2 SMNVEV (reference sequence). Trimming took off 5 bases at V and 4 bases at J, with 12 bases between the two ends. The CDR3 totals 15 residues. CDR3: CASSLGSHYNSPLHF. In DNA, the CDR3 is TGTGCCAGCAGTCTAGGCTCGCATTATAATTCACCCCTCCACTTT.

This clone showed up just a few times. The CDR3 DNA is TGTGCCAGCAGAGGCGGCGGCTCCTATAATTCACCCCTCCACTTT. It yields the protein CASRGGGSYNSPLHF. V and J are TRBV14 and TRBJ1-6; D not resolved. V was clipped by 6 bases and J by 0 bases, with 9 bases between them. This CDR3 region has 15 residues. CDR1 is SGHDN, CDR2 FVKESK, per germline. The whole variable domain, filled in from reference TRBV14 and TRBJ1-6, reads EAGVTQFPSHSVIEKGQTVTLRCDPISGHDNLYWYRRVMGKEIKFLLHFVKESKQDESGMPNNRFLAERTGGTYSTLKVQPAELEDSGVYFCASRGGGSYNSPLHFGNGTRLTVT.

The chain joins TRBV10-1 to TRBJ2-2, with 8 bases lining up with TRBD2. Germline V gene lookup returns CDR1 WNHNN and CDR2 SYGVQD (reference sequence). V gave up 4 bases and J gave up 0 bases; unmatched junction bases: 4. The CDR3 spans 16 residues. The CDR3 bases are TGCGCCAGCAGTGCGATTAGCGGGGCGAACACCGGGGAGCTGTTTTTT. Encoded protein: CASSAISGANTGELFF.

To note about this clone: Within the sample, other DNA sequences also encode this same CDR3. The chain has TRBV29-1 and TRBJ2-7; the match to TRBD2 covers 11 bases. There are 15 residues in the CDR3. The trim removed 4 bases at V and 0 bases at J, leaving 5 bases unmatched. Looked up from germline, CDR1 is SQVTM and CDR2 is ANQGSEA. CDR3 residues: CSVALGLAASYEQYF. The CDR3 region has the DNA TGCAGCGTTGCGTTGGGACTAGCGGCCTCCTACGAGCAGTACTTC.

This chain uses TRBV12-3 or TRBV12-4 with TRBJ1-2; 9 bases fit TRBD1. The CDR3 has 12 amino acids. J gave up 7 bases and V 4 bases, and 1 base lay outside the gene matches. DNA for the CDR3: TGTGCCAGCAGTTCACAGGGGGCTGGCTACACCTTC. The encoded protein is CASSSQGAGYTF.

The rearrangement joins TRBV6-6 to TRBJ2-4; D may be TRBD1 (5 bases). The germline V gene encodes CDR1 MNHNY and CDR2 SVGAGI (reference sequence). The CDR3 totals 13 residues. The V and J ends lost 6 bases and 2 bases respectively, with 8 bases between them. CDR3 nucleotide sequence: TGTGCCAGCAGACAGGACCCCAAAAACATTCAGTACTTC. The encoded protein is CASRQDPKNIQYF.